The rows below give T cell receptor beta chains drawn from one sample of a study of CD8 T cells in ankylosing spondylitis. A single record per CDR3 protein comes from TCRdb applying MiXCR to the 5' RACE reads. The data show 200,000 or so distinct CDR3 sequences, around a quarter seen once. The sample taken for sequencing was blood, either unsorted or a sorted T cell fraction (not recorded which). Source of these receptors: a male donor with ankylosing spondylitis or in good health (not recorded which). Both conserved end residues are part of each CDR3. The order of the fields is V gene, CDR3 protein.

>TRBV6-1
CASSEDGGQLNGYTF
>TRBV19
CASTKRSQQRQFF
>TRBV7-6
CASSPKLTGELFF
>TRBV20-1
CSARDLGSTDTQYF
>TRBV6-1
CASSTSLRGAEKLFF
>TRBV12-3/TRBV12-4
CASTREGVGGYTF
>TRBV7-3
CASSTGLADTQYF
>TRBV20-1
CSARDHTYEQYF
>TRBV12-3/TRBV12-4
CASTQTSGNYNEQFF
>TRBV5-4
CASSHPGLAGGTDTQYF
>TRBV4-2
CASSLLVGLAAHEQYF
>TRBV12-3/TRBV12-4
CASRSSYNEQFF
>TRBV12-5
CASGLFSIGQPSSGAGDTQYF
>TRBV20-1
CSAQSSGNTIYF
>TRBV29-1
CSAWVSGLHEQYF
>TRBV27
CASSLHGTSGRTDTQYF
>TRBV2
CASRRSSGMRQETQYF
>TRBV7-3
CASSLSPNNYNEQFF
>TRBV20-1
CSASAYGAWETQYF
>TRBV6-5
CASSYSGLAGVETQYF
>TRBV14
CASSPKQGYGYGYTF
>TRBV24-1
CATSGSGRAYNEQFF
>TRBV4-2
CASSSEHYEQYF
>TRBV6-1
CASSGREYQETQYF
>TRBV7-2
CASSLTAVSSYEQYF
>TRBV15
CATSRELSGAGSPLHF
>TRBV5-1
CASSKGTSGRLGTDTQYF
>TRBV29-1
CSVRGAGETQYF
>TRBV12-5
CASGLVQGQDTSYEQYF
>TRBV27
CASSLSLRGRDGPLHF
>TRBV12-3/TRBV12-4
CASSQPGQGRTEAFF
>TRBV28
CASSLYRGHQNSPLHF
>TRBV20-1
CSSGTGGRVTEAFF
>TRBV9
CASSVVGEGEQFF
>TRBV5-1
CASRNSGTGVSEQYF
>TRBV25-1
CASVDYNEQFF
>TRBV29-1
CSANTGLINEQFF
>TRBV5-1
CASSLTQSTGELFF
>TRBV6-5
CASSYSKVRAHEQYF
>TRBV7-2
CASSPRVAGVIAGELFF
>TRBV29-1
CSVAVDLAGPYEQYF
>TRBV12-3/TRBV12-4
CASTLEGFEQYF
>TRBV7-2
CASSLAGTDVQSPLHF
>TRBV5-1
CASSPLAGKDYEQYF
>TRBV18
CASSAREGREYDEQYF
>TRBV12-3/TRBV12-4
CASRGTGYSGNTIYF
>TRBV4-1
CASSRTDSGNEQFF
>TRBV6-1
CASSKAGGVYEQYF
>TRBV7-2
CASSLEVSYEQYF
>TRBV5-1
CASRPRENTEAFF
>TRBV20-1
CSANPGTGGDEQYF
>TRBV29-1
CSVELGGDEQYF
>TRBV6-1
CASRPGQPGMGELFF